This record covers a single TCR beta chain. Its antigen is still unknown. The data belong to a study of cytomegalovirus exposure and HLA in healthy donors. Vbeta (60) and Jbeta (13) primers were used in the PCR. The table came from immunoSEQ multiplex PCR; TCRdb's copy has only in-frame clones and leaves some out. The sample records over 200,000 clones, roughly 89% being singletons. Per the germline V gene, CDR1 is SNHLY and CDR2 is FYNNEI. The junction had 12 bases not matched to a gene; V was cut back by 4 bases and J by 10 bases. CDR3 length: 15 residues. Study-level findings and limits: TCR beta sequences reportedly predicted the HLA-A and HLA-B alleles of most subjects accurately. Approximately 18,000 TCR beta sequences were associated with HLA alleles at 0.05 false discovery rate in a later analysis. An analysis was carried out later, and it reportedly showed fewer N-insertions in an Asian-associated ancestry cluster than the approximately 610-donor mean. Some V segments, TRBV6-2 and TRBV6-3 among them, were indistinguishable and were therefore excluded.

The genes are TRBV2 and TRBJ2-3, with 9 bases matching TRBD1. This clonotype was obtained from a woman aged 18-30 years in good health and CMV-seronegative. Material for sequencing was PBMCs. CDR3 DNA: TGTGCCAGCAGTGTGGCGGGACAGGGAATGTACTCGCAGTATTTT. Translating gives CASSVAGQGMYSQYF.